A single sample is the source of the 24 T cell receptor beta chains below, sequenced in a study of T-cell memory formation after mild COVID-19. TCRdb redid the calling of the 5' RACE reads with MiXCR, one entry per CDR3 protein. The sample contains roughly 620,000 distinct CDR3 sequences, 18% of which appear only once. Sequenced input: PBMCs or a T cell subset sorted from them (not recorded which). The source of these receptors is an adult woman who had mild COVID-19 (a few samples of this study predate the infection). Cell type and time point are not known.

This clonotype has only a few counts. The rearrangement uses TRBV5-1 and TRBJ1-1; 8 bases line up with TRBD1. The V gene's germline CDR1 is SGHRS and CDR2 YFSETQ. V was pared by 4 bases and J by 6 bases, with 11 bases of the junction left unmatched. The length of the CDR3 is 15 residues. In DNA, the CDR3 is TGCGCCAGCAGCCCTAGGACACAGACAGGGGCTGAAGCTTTCTTT. It yields the protein CASSPRTQTGAEAFF.

This clonotype was recorded a few times. The rearrangement uses TRBV5-1 and TRBJ1-1; D ambiguous. The CDR3 is 14 amino acids. Germline V gene lookup returns CDR1 SGHRS and CDR2 YFSETQ. Deletions cut 0 bases from V and 5 bases from J, with 11 bases between. The CDR3 reads CASSLDSWDTEAFF. In DNA form, the CDR3 reads TGCGCCAGCAGCTTGGACAGCTGGGATACTGAAGCTTTCTTT.

This sequence joins TRBV9 and TRBJ2-2; TRBD2 is a possible D gene (6 bases). The CDR3 loop spans 14 amino acids. Germline-derived CDR1 and CDR2 are SGDLS and YYNGEE. V lost 3 bases to trimming and J lost 5 bases, with 11 bases between them. The CDR3 spells CASSADYHTGELFF. CDR3 nucleotide sequence: TGTGCCAGCAGCGCGGACTACCATACCGGGGAGCTGTTTTTT. The full variable domain, with the rest looked up from reference TRBV9 and TRBJ2-2, is DSGVTQTPKHLITATGQRVTLRCSPRSGDLSVYWYQQSLDQGLQFLIQYYNGEERAKGNILERFSAQQFPDLHSELNLSSLELGDSALYFCASSADYHTGELFFGEGSRLTVL.

The chain recombines TRBV15 with TRBJ2-2; D unresolved. Deletions cut 1 base from V and 8 bases from J, with 17 bases between. Germline loops: CDR1 LNHNV, CDR2 YYDKDF (reference sequence). The CDR3 extends over 16 amino acids. The CDR3 nucleotides are TGTGCCACCAGCAGAGGTGGTAGCTGGAGTGGGGGGGAGCTGTTTTTT. This codes for CATSRGGSWSGGELFF.

J is TRBJ2-3 and V is TRBV28; 9 bases map to TRBD2. CDR1 is MDHEN and CDR2 is SYDVKM in the germline V gene. The CDR3 consists of 16 residues. The junction had 10 bases not matched to a gene; V was cut back by 7 bases and J by 2 bases. This CDR3 reads CASNPVLAGYTDTQYF. The CDR3 nucleotides read TGTGCCAGCAATCCCGTACTAGCGGGTTACACAGATACGCAGTATTTT.

This clonotype was detected only a few times. This chain connects TRBV6-5 to TRBJ1-2; 7 nucleotides align to TRBD1. Germline V gene lookup returns CDR1 MNHEY and CDR2 SVGAGI. There are 16 residues in the CDR3. V shed 0 bases, J shed 2 bases, and the junction held 6 bases outside the gene matches. The CDR3 coding sequence is TGTGCCAGCAGTTACTCCCCCGGGACAGTGAACTATGGCTACACCTTC. It translates to CASSYSPGTVNYGYTF.

The V gene is TRBV20-1, the J gene TRBJ1-1; TRBD1 agrees at 11 bases. Germline values: CDR1 DFQATT, CDR2 SNEGSKA (reference sequence). The CDR3 is 16 residues long. The J segment lost 8 bases and the V segment lost 0 bases, leaving 11 bases of the junction unmatched. CDR3: CSARETIGQGASEAFF. CDR3 bases: TGCAGTGCTAGAGAAACCATCGGACAGGGGGCTTCAGAAGCTTTCTTT.

This clonotype appeared a few times. At one of its ends the junction is not consistent with the germline gene, which may arise from a read error. The chain uses TRBV14 and TRBJ1-1, with D uncertain. Germline lookup yields CDR1 SGHDN and CDR2 FVKESK. This CDR3 contains 13 residues. CDR3 sequence: CASSLGGQTRGIF. The CDR3 DNA sequence: TGTGCCAGCAGCCTCGGAGGGCAGACAAGAGGCATCTTT. Complete variable domain (other parts from reference TRBV14 and TRBJ1-1): EAGVTQFPSHSVIEKGQTVTLRCDPISGHDNLYWYRRVMGKEIKFLLHFVKESKQDESGMPNNRFLAERTGGTYSTLKVQPAELEDSGVYFCASSLGGQTRGIFGQGTRLTVV.

This clonotype appeared a few times. V gene TRBV7-2 combines with J gene TRBJ2-3, with TRBD2 identical over 11 bases. V shed 0 bases and J 7 bases; nucleotides not matched to a gene: 12. CDR1 is SGHTA, CDR2 FQGNSA, per germline. The CDR3 sequence is 18 residues long. Here the CDR3 DNA reads TGTGCCAGCAGCTTAGCGGTAGCGGGAGGGCCCGGACCAAATACGCAGTATTTT. Its protein is CASSLAVAGGPGPNTQYF.

The gene calls are TRBV7-2 and TRBJ1-2, with D unresolved. The V gene lost 6 bases and the J gene lost 5 bases, with 19 bases spanning the gap. From germline, CDR1 is SGHTA and CDR2 FQGNSA. The CDR3 has 15 amino acids. CDR3 coding DNA: TGTGCCAGCAGACTTAGGCCTACAGTGCCTTATGGCTACACCTTC. Translated: CASRLRPTVPYGYTF.

The chain couples TRBV6-5 to TRBJ2-7, with 10 bases fitting TRBD2. The CDR3 is 13 residues long. The V segment lost 6 bases and the J segment 2 bases; nucleotides outside the gene matches: 1. Germline values: CDR1 MNHEY, CDR2 SVGAGI. CDR3 nucleotide sequence: TGTGCCAGCAGGAGCGGGGGGGCCTACGAGCAGTACTTC. It yields the protein CASRSGGAYEQYF.

The chain employs TRBV15 and TRBJ2-7; D is uncertain. Germline loops: CDR1 LNHNV, CDR2 YYDKDF (reference sequence). The ends were cut back, 4 bases at V and 1 base at J, with 5 bases in the middle. This CDR3 region has 12 residues. Here the CDR3 reads CATSKDSYEQYF. The CDR3 DNA sequence: TGTGCCACCAGCAAAGATTCCTACGAGCAGTACTTC.

V usage is TRBV5-1 and J usage is TRBJ1-2; TRBD1 matches 7 bases. The junction had 6 bases not matched to a gene; V was cut back by 1 base and J by 6 bases. Germline CDR1 SGHRS, CDR2 YFSETQ. The CDR3 runs 14 residues. The CDR3 DNA sequence: TGCGCCAGCAGCTTGTTATGGGACAGCGATGGCTACACCTTC. Residues: CASSLLWDSDGYTF.

This clonotype was detected a few times. The J gene is TRBJ2-3, the V gene TRBV20-1; 12 positions match TRBD2. CDR1 is DFQATT and CDR2 is SNEGSKA in the germline V gene (reference sequence). This CDR3 has 14 residues. The CDR3 coding sequence is TGCAGCAGGATGACTAGCGGGGGAACAGATACGCAGTATTTT. It specifies CSRMTSGGTDTQYF.

The chain links TRBV6-5 to TRBJ2-3; D not resolved. Per germline, CDR1 MNHEY and CDR2 SVGAGI. V was shortened by 2 bases and J by 0 bases, with 12 bases between the two germline ends. The CDR3 length is 16 residues. The CDR3 is CASSYTRGKSTDTQYF. As DNA, the CDR3 is TGTGCCAGCAGTTACACGCGAGGCAAAAGCACAGATACGCAGTATTTT.

This chain links TRBV12-3 or TRBV12-4 with TRBJ2-6, with 7 positions matching TRBD1. V was clipped by 11 bases and J by 4 bases; unmatched bases: 5. The CDR3 totals 13 residues. The CDR3 DNA is TGTGCCTCGCAGGGGGTCGGGGCCAACGTCCTGACTTTC. It codes for CASQGVGANVLTF.

The rearrangement links TRBV29-1 to TRBJ2-1; 13 nucleotides agree with TRBD2. CDR1 and CDR2 (germline): SQVTM, ANQGSEA. The V and J ends lost 7 bases and 7 bases, in that order; junction bases with no gene match: 7. The CDR3 extends over 14 amino acids. CDR3 protein: CSAELAGGTNEQFF. The CDR3 DNA is TGCAGCGCGGAACTAGCGGGAGGGACAAATGAGCAGTTCTTC.

This rearrangement joins TRBV10-3 to TRBJ1-1, with 11 bases identical to TRBD1. Germline V gene sequence: CDR1 ENHRY, CDR2 SYGVKD. Trimming took 9 bases from V and 3 from J; bases not matched to a gene: 3. The CDR3 is 13 amino acids. For the CDR3, the DNA is TGTGCCATTGAGGACAGGGGGCACACTGAAGCTTTCTTT. Translation: CAIEDRGHTEAFF.

This clonotype has only a few counts. The gene calls are TRBV20-1 and TRBJ1-2; D is uncertain. V shed 6 bases and J shed 4 bases, with 12 bases lying between them. CDR1 and CDR2 from the germline V gene are DFQATT and SNEGSKA (reference sequence). There are 12 residues in the CDR3. The CDR3 loop reads CSAPTGSYGYTF. In DNA form, the CDR3 reads TGCAGTGCCCCGACGGGGAGCTATGGCTACACCTTC.

This clonotype was recorded many times. V is TRBV5-1 and J is TRBJ2-1, with TRBD2 matching 10 bases. The CDR3 length is 13 residues. Germline V CDR1 and CDR2: SGHRS, YFSETQ. Germline trimming cut 7 bases from V and 7 bases from J; bases unmatched to any gene: 5. CDR3 region: CASRSGGRNEQFF. CDR3 bases: TGCGCCAGCCGTAGCGGGGGGCGGAATGAGCAGTTCTTC.

A few counts support this clonotype. This rearrangement joins TRBV5-1 to TRBJ2-2; TRBD2 might be the D (6 bases). CDR1 SGHRS and CDR2 YFSETQ come from the germline V gene. The CDR3 totals 16 residues. V gave up 0 bases and J gave up 4 bases, with 13 bases separating them. The CDR3 protein is CASSLVPGDPTGELFF. Written as DNA, the CDR3 is TGCGCCAGCAGCTTGGTTCCGGGGGACCCCACCGGGGAGCTGTTTTTT.

This sequence joins TRBV29-1 and TRBJ2-3; 12 nucleotides align to TRBD2. This CDR3 is built from 20 residues. The V gene's germline CDR1 is SQVTM and CDR2 ANQGSEA. Trimming cost V 4 bases and J 1 base; bases outside gene matches: 18. DNA for the CDR3: TGCAGCGTTGCTAGCGGGAGGGCCAGGGAGCTATTTTTGGGCACAGATACGCAGTATTTT. This translates into CSVASGRARELFLGTDTQYF.

This chain links TRBV7-3 with TRBJ2-3; possibly TRBD2 for D (5 bases). CDR1 is SGHTA, CDR2 FQGTGA, per germline. V dropped 1 base and J dropped 4 bases, with 9 bases sitting between them. The CDR3 has 14 amino acids. The CDR3 region is CASSLSVAPDTQYF. CDR3 in DNA: TGTGCCAGCAGCTTAAGCGTAGCGCCAGATACGCAGTATTTT.

The chain links TRBV5-6 to TRBJ2-4; maybe TRBD1 (6 bases). The CDR3 length is 12 residues. Germline V gene sequence: CDR1 SGHDT, CDR2 YYEEEE. Trimming took off 5 bases at V and 7 bases at J, with 10 bases between the two ends. Here the CDR3 DNA reads TGTGCCAGCAGTATCCAGGGGAACATTCAGTACTTC. Translation: CASSIQGNIQYF.